The 16 T cell receptor beta chains below all came from one sample that was sequenced in a study of blood T cells in healthy people across ages. A sample-barcoded 5' primer and a J-beta primer mix were used in a second PCR of about 7 to 12 cycles. TCRdb called the 5' RACE reads again in MiXCR, with one record for every CDR3 protein. The sample gives more than 800,000 distinct CDR3 sequences, 40% to 55% of which show up once; approximately 17% is in the top ten. Sequencing was done on a sample of blood. The receptors were sampled from a woman in her fifties or sixties in good health.

This clonotype was counted at least ten times. The V and J genes are TRBV5-1 and TRBJ2-7; 7 nucleotides align to TRBD1. This CDR3 has 15 amino acids. Germline CDR1 reads SGHRS; CDR2 reads YFSETQ. With 0 bases clipped from V and 3 bases from J, the junction kept 6 bases outside the gene matches. The CDR3: CASSLDGTVYYEQYF. CDR3 bases: TGCGCCAGCAGCTTGGACGGGACAGTGTACTACGAGCAGTACTTC.

V and J are TRBV20-1 and TRBJ2-5; D tentatively fits TRBD1 or TRBD2 (6 bases each). V dropped 3 bases and J dropped 3 bases, with 17 bases sitting between them. The length of the CDR3 is 15 residues. CDR1 is DFQATT and CDR2 is SNEGSKA in the germline V gene (reference sequence). In DNA, the CDR3 is TGCAGTGCTAGTGGGGGGCCCGGGACTGAAGAGACCCAGTACTTC. It translates to CSASGGPGTEETQYF.

The CDR3 reads CSASELGLQETQYF. In DNA form, the CDR3 reads TGCAGTGCTAGTGAGCTGGGACTTCAAGAGACCCAGTACTTC. The chain uses TRBV20-1 and TRBJ2-7; possible D gene TRBD2, 6 bases. The J call may be mistaken, given a closer DNA end match to TRBJ2-5. The CDR3 loop spans 14 amino acids. The germline CDR1 and CDR2 sequences are DFQATT and SNEGSKA (reference sequence).

This clonotype was counted only a few times. The V call is TRBV4-2, the J call TRBJ2-2, with unresolved D. Trimming pared 0 bases from V and 6 bases from J, leaving 5 bases between. The length of the CDR3 is 13 residues. CDR1 is LGHNA and CDR2 is YNFKEQ in the germline V gene. CDR3 sequence: CASSQDSAGELFF. The CDR3 DNA reads as TGTGCCAGCAGCCAAGATTCTGCCGGGGAGCTGTTTTTT.

The chain is built from TRBV5-1 and TRBJ2-3; D perhaps matches TRBD2 (6 bases). Trimming took 6 bases from V and 5 from J, leaving 7 bases between them. This CDR3 is built from 11 residues. Germline V gene sequence: CDR1 SGHRS, CDR2 YFSETQ. The CDR3 bases are TGCGCCAGCATGCGGGAAGATACGCAGTATTTT. It is translated as CASMREDTQYF.

CDR3 nucleotides: TGTGCCAGCGTAGGGGAGGAACAGGCCGCATATAGCAATCAGCCCCAGCATTTT. Amino acids: CASVGEEQAAYSNQPQHF. The chain joins TRBV6-2 or TRBV6-3 to TRBJ1-5; D might be TRBD1 (5 bases). V dropped 8 bases and J dropped 0 bases, with 23 bases sitting between them. The CDR3 extends over 18 amino acids. Germline CDR1 reads MNHEY; CDR2 reads SVGEGT.

CDR3 bases: TGTGCCACCAGCATTCCCGGGACAGGGGGAGAGCAGTACTTC. Protein: CATSIPGTGGEQYF. The chain links TRBV15 to TRBJ2-5; TRBD1 matches 11 bases. There are 14 residues in the CDR3. CDR1 is LNHNV and CDR2 is YYDKDF in the germline V gene (reference sequence). Trimming cost V 4 bases and J 11 bases; bases outside gene matches: 9.

The chain recombines TRBV5-1 with TRBJ2-4, with D uncertain. The last part of the DNA fits TRBJ2-7 better; the J call may be wrong. CDR3 length: 13 amino acids. Per the germline V gene, CDR1 is SGHRS and CDR2 is YFSETQ. The CDR3 spells CASSFRSAYEQYF. The CDR3 bases are TGCGCCAGCAGCTTTAGGAGTGCCTACGAGCAGTACTTC.

The genes are TRBV3-1 and TRBJ1-4; D gene ambiguous. The V end lost 4 bases, the J end lost 5 bases, and 11 bases lay between the germline ends. Germline CDR1 LGHDT, CDR2 YNNKEL (reference sequence). CDR3 size: 14 residues. The CDR3 is CASSPRRRNEKLFF. DNA for the CDR3: TGTGCCAGCAGCCCCCGACGTAGGAATGAAAAACTGTTTTTT.

The V call is TRBV10-1, the J call TRBJ2-3; D not certain. This CDR3 has 13 residues. The germline V and J ends were trimmed by 0 bases and 6 bases, with 7 bases remaining between them. The germline gives CDR1 WNHNN, CDR2 SYGVQD (reference sequence). This CDR3 is CASSESAPDTQYF. Here the CDR3 DNA reads TGCGCCAGCAGTGAGTCGGCCCCCGATACGCAGTATTTT.

The chain uses TRBV11-2 and TRBJ1-6, with D possibly TRBD1 on 5 matching bases. Germline V gene data show CDR1 as SGHAT and CDR2 as FQNNGV. V shed 5 bases and J shed 7 bases, with 15 bases lying between them. The CDR3 runs 15 residues. CDR3 amino acids: CASSTAGLTNSPLHF. In DNA, the CDR3 is TGTGCCAGCAGCACGGCAGGGCTTACCAATTCACCCCTCCACTTT. Complete variable domain (other parts from reference TRBV11-2 and TRBJ1-6): EAGVAQSPRYKIIEKRQSVAFWCNPISGHATLYWYQQILGQGPKLLIQFQNNGVVDDSQLPKDRFSAERLKGVDSTLKIQPAKLEDSAVYLCASSTAGLTNSPLHFGNGTRLTVT.

This clonotype was recorded a few times. The chain has TRBV12-3 or TRBV12-4 and TRBJ2-3, with D unclear. The V end lost 3 bases, the J end lost 5 bases, and 9 bases lay between the germline ends. The CDR3 runs 13 residues. The CDR3 nucleotides are TGTGCCAGCAGTTTCGTCGGTGGAGATACGCAGTATTTT. Encoded protein: CASSFVGGDTQYF.

J is TRBJ1-2 and V is TRBV14, with 7 nucleotides matching TRBD1. Germline-derived CDR1 and CDR2 are SGHDN and FVKESK. J gave up 4 bases and V 2 bases, and 7 bases lay outside the gene matches. The length of the CDR3 is 15 residues. CDR3 residues: CASSQTPGQLYGYTF. The CDR3 nucleotides are TGTGCCAGCAGCCAAACCCCGGGACAGCTCTATGGCTACACCTTC.

V gene TRBV7-9 combines with J gene TRBJ2-7; D gene unclear. The J call may be wrong; the DNA end is better matched by TRBJ2-5. Germline CDR1 and CDR2: SEHNR and FQNEAQ (reference sequence). The CDR3 covers 15 residues. CDR3 amino acids: CASSLVPPVRETQYF. CDR3 coding DNA: TGTGCCAGCAGCTTAGTACCCCCGGTGCGAGAGACCCAGTACTTC.

The rearrangement uses TRBV30 and TRBJ2-7, with 12 bases matching TRBD2. CDR3 length: 13 residues. V gave up 8 bases and J gave up 2 bases; unmatched junction bases: 4. Germline V CDR1 and CDR2: GTSNPN, SVGIG (reference sequence). This CDR3 is CATGLAGTYEQYF. The CDR3 DNA reads TGTGCCACAGGACTAGCGGGGACCTACGAGCAGTACTTC.

The chain uses TRBV3-1 and TRBJ2-7, with 8 bases fitting TRBD1. Losses at the gene ends were 8 bases for V and 2 bases for J; bases not matched to a gene: 8. Germline V CDR1 and CDR2: LGHDT, YNNKEL (reference sequence). The CDR3 is 14 residues long. The CDR3 is CASGSGGTPYEQYF. In DNA form, the CDR3 reads TGTGCCAGCGGTTCAGGGGGCACGCCCTACGAGCAGTACTTC.